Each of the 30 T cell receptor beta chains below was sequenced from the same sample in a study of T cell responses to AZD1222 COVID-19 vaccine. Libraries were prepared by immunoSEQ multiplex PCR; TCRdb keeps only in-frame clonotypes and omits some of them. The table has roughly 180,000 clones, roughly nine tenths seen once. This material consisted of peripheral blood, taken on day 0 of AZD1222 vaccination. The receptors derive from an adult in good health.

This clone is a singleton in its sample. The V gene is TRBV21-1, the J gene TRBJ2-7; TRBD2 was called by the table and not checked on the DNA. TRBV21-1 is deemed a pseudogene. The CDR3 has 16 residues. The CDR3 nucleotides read TGTGCCAGCAGCACCTGCCGGGACTCCTGCCTCCACGAGCAGTACTTC. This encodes CASSTCRDSCLHEQYF.

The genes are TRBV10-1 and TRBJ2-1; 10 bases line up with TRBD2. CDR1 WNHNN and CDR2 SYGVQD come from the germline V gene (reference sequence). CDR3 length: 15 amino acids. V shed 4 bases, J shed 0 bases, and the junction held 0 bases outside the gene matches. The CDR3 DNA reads TGCGCCAGCAGTGCTAGCGGGAGCTCCTACAATGAGCAGTTCTTC. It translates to CASSASGSSYNEQFF.

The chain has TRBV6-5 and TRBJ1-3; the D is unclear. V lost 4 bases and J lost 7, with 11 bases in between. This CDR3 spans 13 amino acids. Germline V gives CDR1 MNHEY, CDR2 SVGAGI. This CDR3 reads CASSSTSLNTIYF. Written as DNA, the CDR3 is TGTGCCAGCAGTTCCACCTCACTGAACACCATATATTTT.

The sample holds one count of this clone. CDR3 sequence (DNA): TGTGCCACCAGTGCGACCAGCGCTAGCCCTTATGGCTACACCTTC. The encoded protein is CATSATSASPYGYTF. The chain is built from TRBV24-1 and TRBJ1-2; D call uncertain. Trimming cost V 5 bases and J 5 bases, with 17 bases left between them. The CDR3 is 15 residues long. In germline, CDR1 is KGHDR, CDR2 SFDVKD.

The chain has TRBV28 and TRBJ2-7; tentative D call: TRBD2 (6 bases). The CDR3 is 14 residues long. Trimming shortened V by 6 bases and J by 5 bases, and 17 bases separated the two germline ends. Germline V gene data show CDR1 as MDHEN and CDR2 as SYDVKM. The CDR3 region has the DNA TGTGCCAGCAGCCCTTCGGGGGTTAAGAACGAGCAGTACTTC. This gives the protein CASSPSGVKNEQYF. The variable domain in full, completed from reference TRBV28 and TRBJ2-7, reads DVKVTQSSRYLVKRTGEKVFLECVQDMDHENMFWYRQDPGLGLRLIYFSYDVKMKEKGDIPEGYSVSREKKERFSLILESASTNQTSMYLCASSPSGVKNEQYFGPGTRLTVT.

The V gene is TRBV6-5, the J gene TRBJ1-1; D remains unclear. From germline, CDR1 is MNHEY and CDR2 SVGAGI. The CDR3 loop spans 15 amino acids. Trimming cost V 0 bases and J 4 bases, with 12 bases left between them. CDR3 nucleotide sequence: TGTGCCAGCAGTTACTCGGCGACGAAAACCACTGAAGCTTTCTTT. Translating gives CASSYSATKTTEAFF.

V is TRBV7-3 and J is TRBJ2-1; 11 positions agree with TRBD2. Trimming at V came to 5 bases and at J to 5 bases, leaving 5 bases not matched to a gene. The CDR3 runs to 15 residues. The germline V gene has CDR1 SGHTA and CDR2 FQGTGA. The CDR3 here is CASSPTSGSHNEQFF. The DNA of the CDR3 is TGTGCCAGCAGCCCAACTAGCGGGAGCCACAATGAGCAGTTCTTC.

This chain's CDR3 is CASSLRDRGNSPLHF. CDR3 DNA sequence: TGTGCCAGCAGTTTAAGGGACAGGGGTAATTCACCCCTCCACTTT. The chain links TRBV28 to TRBJ1-6; 10 nucleotides match TRBD1. The germline V gene encodes CDR1 MDHEN and CDR2 SYDVKM. This CDR3 has 15 amino acids. Trimming took 2 bases from V and 6 from J; bases not matched to a gene: 1.

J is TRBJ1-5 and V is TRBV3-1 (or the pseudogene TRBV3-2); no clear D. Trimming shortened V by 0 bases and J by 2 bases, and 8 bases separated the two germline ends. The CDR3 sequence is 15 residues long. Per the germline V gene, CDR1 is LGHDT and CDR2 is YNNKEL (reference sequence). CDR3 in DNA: TGTGCCAGCAGCCAAGATTCTAGGGGCAATCAGCCCCAGCATTTT. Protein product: CASSQDSRGNQPQHF.

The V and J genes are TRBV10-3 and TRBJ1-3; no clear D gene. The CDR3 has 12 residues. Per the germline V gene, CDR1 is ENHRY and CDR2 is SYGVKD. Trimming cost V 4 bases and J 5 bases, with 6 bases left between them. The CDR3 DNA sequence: TGTGCCATCAGTGCCGATAGAAACACCATATATTTT. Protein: CAISADRNTIYF.

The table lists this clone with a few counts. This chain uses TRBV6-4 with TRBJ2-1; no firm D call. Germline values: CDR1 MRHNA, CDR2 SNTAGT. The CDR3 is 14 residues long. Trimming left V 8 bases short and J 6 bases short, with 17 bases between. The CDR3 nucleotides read TGTGCCAGCTCCCCTGGCGAGGCTGGCAATGAGCAGTTCTTC. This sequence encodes CASSPGEAGNEQFF.

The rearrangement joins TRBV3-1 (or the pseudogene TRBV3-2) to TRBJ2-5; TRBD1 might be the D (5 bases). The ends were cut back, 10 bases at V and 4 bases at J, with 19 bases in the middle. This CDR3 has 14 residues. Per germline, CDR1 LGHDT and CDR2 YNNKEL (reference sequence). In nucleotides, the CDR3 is TGTGCCACTTCCTCCACCCGCCAGGGAGAGACCCAGTACTTC. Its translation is CATSSTRQGETQYF.

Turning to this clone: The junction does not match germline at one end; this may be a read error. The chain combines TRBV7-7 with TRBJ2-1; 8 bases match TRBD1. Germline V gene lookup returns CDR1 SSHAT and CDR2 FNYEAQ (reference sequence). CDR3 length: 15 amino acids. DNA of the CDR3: TGTGCTAGCAGCTTAGAAGCGACAGGGGATGATGAGCAGTTCTTC. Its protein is CASSLEATGDDEQFF.

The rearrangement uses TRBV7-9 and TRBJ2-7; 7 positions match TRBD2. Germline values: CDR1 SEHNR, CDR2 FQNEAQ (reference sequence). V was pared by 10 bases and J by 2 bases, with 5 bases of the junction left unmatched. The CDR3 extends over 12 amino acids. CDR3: CATSAGAYEQYF. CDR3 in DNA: TGTGCCACCTCGGCGGGAGCCTACGAGCAGTACTTC.

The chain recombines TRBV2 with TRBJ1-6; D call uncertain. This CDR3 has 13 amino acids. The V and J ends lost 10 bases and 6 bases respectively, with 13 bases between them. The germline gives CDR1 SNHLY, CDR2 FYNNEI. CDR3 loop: CATRTDFNSPLHF. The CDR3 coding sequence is TGTGCCACCCGGACTGATTTTAATTCACCCCTCCACTTT.

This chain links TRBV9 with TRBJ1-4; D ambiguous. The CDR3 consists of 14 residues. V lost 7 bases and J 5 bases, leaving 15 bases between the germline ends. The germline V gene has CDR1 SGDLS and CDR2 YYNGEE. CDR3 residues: CASAPEAENEKLFF. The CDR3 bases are TGTGCCAGCGCTCCGGAGGCCGAGAATGAAAAACTGTTTTTT. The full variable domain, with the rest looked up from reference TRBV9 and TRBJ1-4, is DSGVTQTPKHLITATGQRVTLRCSPRSGDLSVYWYQQSLDQGLQFLIQYYNGEERAKGNILERFSAQQFPDLHSELNLSSLELGDSALYFCASAPEAENEKLFFGSGTQLSVL.

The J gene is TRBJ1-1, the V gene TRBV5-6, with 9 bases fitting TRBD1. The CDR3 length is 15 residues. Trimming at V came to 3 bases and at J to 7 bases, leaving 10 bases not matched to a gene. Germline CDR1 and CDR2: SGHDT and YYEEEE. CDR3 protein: CASSSLLVTGGEAFF. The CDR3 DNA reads TGTGCCAGCAGCTCTCTTTTGGTGACAGGGGGTGAAGCTTTCTTT.

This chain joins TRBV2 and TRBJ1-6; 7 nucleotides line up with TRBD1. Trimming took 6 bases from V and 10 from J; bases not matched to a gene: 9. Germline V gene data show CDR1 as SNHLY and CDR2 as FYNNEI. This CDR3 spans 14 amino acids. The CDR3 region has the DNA TGTGCCAGCAGGAGACAGGGATCAGGGTCACCCCTCCACTTT. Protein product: CASRRQGSGSPLHF.

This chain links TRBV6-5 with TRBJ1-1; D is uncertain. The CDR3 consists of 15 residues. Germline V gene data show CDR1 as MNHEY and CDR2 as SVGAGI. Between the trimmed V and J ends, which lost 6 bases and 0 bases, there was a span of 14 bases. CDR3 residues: CASRRLENVNTEAFF. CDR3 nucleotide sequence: TGTGCCAGCAGACGCCTGGAGAATGTGAACACTGAAGCTTTCTTT.

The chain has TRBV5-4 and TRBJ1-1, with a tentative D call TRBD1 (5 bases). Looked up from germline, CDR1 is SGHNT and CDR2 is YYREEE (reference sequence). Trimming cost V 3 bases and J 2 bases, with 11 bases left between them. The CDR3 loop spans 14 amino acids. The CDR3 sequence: CASSWGDRNTEAFF. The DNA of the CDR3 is TGTGCCAGCAGCTGGGGGGACCGTAACACTGAAGCTTTCTTT.

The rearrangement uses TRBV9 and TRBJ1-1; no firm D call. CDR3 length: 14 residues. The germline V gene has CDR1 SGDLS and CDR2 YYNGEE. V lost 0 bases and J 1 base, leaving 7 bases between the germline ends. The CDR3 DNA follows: TGTGCCAGCAGCGTAGGGGTGGGGAACACTGAAGCTTTCTTT. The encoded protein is CASSVGVGNTEAFF.

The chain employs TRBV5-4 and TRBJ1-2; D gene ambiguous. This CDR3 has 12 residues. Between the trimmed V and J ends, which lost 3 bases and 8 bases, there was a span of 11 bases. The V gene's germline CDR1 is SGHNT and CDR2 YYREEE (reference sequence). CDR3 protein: CASSSSSGGYTF. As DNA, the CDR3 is TGTGCCAGCAGCTCATCATCGGGGGGCTACACCTTC.

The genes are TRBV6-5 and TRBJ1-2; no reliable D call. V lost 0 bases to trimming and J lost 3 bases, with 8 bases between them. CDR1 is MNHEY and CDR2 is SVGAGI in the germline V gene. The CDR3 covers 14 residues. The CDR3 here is CASSYSNGDYGYTF. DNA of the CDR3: TGTGCCAGCAGTTACTCGAACGGGGACTATGGCTACACCTTC.

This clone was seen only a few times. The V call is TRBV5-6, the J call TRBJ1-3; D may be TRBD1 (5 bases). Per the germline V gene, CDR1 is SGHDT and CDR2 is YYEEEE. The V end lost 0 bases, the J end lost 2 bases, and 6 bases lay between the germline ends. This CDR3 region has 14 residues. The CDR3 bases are TGTGCCAGCAGCTTGGGACAGACTGGAAACACCATATATTTT. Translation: CASSLGQTGNTIYF. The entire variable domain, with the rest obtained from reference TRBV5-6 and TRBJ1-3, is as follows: DAGVTQSPTHLIKTRGQQVTLRCSPKSGHDTVSWYQQALGQGPQFIFQYYEEEERQRGNFPDRFSGHQFPNYSSELNVNALLLGDSALYLCASSLGQTGNTIYFGEGSWLTVV.

CDR3 protein: CSVTPNTEAFF. The CDR3 region has the DNA TGCAGCGTTACGCCGAACACTGAAGCTTTCTTT. This chain links TRBV29-1 with TRBJ1-1; the D is unclear. This CDR3 spans 11 amino acids. V shed 5 bases and J shed 1 base, with 5 bases lying between them. Germline V lookup: CDR1 SQVTM, CDR2 ANQGSEA.

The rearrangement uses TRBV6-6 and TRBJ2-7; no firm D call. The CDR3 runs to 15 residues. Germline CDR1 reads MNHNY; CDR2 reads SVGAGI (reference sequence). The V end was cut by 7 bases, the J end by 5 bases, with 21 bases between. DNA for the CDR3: TGTGCCAGCACCCGAGTCCCGCAGCTAGAGGACGAGCAGTACTTC. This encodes CASTRVPQLEDEQYF.

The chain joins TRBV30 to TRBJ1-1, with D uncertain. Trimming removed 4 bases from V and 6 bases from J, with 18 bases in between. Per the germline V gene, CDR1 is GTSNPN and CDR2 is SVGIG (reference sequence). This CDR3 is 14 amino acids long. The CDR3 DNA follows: TGTGCCTGGAAAGAACGGTCTAGGAGGGCTGAAGCTTTCTTT. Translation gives CAWKERSRRAEAFF.

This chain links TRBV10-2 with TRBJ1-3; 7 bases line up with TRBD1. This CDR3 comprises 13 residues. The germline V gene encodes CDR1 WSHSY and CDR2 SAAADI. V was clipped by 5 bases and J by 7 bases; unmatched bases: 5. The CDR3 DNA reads TGCGCCAGCAGTAACGACAGGGTGAACACCATATATTTT. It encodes CASSNDRVNTIYF.

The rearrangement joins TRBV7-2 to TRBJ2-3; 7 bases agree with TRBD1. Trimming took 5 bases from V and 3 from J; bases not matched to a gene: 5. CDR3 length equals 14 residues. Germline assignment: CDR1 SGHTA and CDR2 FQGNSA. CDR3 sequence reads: CASSRNRGTDTQYF. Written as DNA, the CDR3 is TGTGCCAGCAGCCGCAACAGGGGAACAGATACGCAGTATTTT.

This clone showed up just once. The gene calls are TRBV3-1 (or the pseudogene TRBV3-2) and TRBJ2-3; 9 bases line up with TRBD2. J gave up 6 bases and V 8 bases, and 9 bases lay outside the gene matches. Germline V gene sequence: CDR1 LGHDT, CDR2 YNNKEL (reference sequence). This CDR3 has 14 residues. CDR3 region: CASALSGGGDTQYF. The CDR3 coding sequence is TGTGCCAGCGCCCTTAGCGGGGGTGGGGATACGCAGTATTTT.